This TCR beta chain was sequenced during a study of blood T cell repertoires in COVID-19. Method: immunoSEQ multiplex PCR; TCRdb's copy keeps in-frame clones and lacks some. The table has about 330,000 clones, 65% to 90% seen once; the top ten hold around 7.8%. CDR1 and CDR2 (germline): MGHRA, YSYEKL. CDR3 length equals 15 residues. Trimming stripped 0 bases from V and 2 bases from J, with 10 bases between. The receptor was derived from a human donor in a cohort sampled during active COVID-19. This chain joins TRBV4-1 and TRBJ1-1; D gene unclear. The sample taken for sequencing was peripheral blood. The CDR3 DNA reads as TGCGCCAGCAGCCAAGACTCAGTTTTAAACACTGAAGCTTTCTTT. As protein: CASSQDSVLNTEAFF.